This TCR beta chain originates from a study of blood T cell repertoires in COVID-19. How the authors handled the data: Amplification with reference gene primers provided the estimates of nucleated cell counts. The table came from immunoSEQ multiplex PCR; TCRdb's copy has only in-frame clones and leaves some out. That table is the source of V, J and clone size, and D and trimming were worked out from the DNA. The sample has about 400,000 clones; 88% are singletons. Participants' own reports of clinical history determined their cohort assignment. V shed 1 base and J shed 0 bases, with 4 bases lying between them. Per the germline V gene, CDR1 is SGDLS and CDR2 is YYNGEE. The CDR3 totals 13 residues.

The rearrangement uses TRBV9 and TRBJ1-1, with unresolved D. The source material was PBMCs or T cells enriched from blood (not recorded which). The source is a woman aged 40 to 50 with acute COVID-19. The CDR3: CASSVQVNTEAFF. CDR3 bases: TGTGCCAGCAGCGTACAGGTGAACACTGAAGCTTTCTTT.